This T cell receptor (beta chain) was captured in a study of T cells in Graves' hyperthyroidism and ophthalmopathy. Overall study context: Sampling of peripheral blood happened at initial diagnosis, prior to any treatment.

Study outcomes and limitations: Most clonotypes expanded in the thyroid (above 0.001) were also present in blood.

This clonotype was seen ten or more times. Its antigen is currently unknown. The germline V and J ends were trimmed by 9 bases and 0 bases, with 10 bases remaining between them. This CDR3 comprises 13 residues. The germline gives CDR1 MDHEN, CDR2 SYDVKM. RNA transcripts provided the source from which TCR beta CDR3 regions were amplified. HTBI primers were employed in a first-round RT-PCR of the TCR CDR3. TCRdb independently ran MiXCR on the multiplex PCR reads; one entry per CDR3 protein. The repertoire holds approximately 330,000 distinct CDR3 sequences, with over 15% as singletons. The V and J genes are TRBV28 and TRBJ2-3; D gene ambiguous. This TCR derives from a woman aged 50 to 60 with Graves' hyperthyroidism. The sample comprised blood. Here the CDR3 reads CASFSSSTDTQYF. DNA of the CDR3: TGTGCCAGTTTCTCCTCTAGCACAGATACGCAGTATTTT.